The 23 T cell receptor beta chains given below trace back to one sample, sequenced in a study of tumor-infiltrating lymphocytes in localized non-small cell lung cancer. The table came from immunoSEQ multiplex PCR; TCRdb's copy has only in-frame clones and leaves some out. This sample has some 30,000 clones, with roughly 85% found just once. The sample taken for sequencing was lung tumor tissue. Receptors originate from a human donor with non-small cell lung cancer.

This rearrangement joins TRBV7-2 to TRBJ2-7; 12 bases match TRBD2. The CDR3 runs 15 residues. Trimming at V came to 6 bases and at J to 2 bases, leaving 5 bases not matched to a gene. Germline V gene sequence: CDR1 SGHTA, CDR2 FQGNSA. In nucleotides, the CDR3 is TGTGCCAGCAGACTAGCGGGGGGACTAACCTACGAGCAGTACTTC. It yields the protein CASRLAGGLTYEQYF.

The CDR3 bases are TGTGCCAGCAGTGAAGCGTGGGGCGGCGGCAACTATGGCTACACCTTC. It yields the protein CASSEAWGGGNYGYTF. This rearrangement joins TRBV2 to TRBJ1-2, with a weak D call TRBD1 (5 bases). Trimming pared 0 bases from V and 2 bases from J, leaving 13 bases between. This CDR3 region has 16 residues. Germline V gene sequence: CDR1 SNHLY, CDR2 FYNNEI.

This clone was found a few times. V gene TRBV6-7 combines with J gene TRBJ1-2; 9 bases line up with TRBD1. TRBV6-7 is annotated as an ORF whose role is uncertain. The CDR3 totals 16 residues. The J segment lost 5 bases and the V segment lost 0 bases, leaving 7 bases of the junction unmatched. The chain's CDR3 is CASSYSPGQGGYGYTF. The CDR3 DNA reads TGTGCCAGCAGTTACTCCCCGGGACAGGGTGGGTATGGCTACACCTTC.

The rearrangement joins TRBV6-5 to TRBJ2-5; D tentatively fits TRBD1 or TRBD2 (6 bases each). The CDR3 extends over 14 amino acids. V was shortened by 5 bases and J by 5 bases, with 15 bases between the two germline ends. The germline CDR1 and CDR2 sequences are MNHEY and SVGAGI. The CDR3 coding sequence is TGTGCCAGCAGTCCCTTTCGAGGGGGGGAGACCCAGTACTTC. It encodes CASSPFRGGETQYF.

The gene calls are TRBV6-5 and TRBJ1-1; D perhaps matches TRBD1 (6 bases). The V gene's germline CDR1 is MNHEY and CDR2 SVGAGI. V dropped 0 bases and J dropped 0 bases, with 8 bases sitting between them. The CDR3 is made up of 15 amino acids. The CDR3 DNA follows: TGTGCCAGCAGTTACTCGAGGACAGTGAACACTGAAGCTTTCTTT. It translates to CASSYSRTVNTEAFF.

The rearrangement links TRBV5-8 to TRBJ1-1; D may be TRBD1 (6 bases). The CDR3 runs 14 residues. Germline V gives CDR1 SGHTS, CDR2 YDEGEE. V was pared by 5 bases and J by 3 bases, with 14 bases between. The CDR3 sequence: CASRSETGYTEAFF. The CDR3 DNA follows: TGTGCCAGCAGATCGGAAACAGGGTACACTGAAGCTTTCTTT. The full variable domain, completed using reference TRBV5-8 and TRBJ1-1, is EAGVTQSPTHLIKTRGQQATLRCSPISGHTSVYWYQQALGLGLQFLLWYDEGEERNRGNFPPRFSGRQFPNYSSELNVNALELEDSALYLCASRSETGYTEAFFGQGTRLTVV.

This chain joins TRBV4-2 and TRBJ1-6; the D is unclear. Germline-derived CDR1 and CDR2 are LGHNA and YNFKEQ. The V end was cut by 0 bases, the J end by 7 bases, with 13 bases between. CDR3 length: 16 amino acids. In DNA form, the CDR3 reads TGTGCCAGCAGCCAAGAACGGGGAGGTCAAAATTCACCCCTCCACTTT. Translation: CASSQERGGQNSPLHF.

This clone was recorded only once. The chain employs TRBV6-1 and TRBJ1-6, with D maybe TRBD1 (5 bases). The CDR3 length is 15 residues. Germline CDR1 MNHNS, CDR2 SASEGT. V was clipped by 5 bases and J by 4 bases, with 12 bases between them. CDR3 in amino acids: CASSSGQSYNSPLHF. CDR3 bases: TGTGCCAGCAGTTCAGGGCAGTCGTATAATTCACCCCTCCACTTT.

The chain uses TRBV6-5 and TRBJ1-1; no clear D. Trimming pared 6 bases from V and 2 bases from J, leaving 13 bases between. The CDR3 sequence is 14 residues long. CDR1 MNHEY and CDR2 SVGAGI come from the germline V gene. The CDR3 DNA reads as TGTGCCAGCAGGGCGCACAGACCTAACACTGAAGCTTTCTTT. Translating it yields CASRAHRPNTEAFF.

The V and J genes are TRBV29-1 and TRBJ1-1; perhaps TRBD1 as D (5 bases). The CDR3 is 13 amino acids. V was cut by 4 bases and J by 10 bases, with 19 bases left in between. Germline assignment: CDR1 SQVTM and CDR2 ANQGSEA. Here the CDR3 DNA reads TGCAGCGTTGTCCCGGGACCCCAAGGAGGAGCTTTCTTT. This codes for CSVVPGPQGGAFF.

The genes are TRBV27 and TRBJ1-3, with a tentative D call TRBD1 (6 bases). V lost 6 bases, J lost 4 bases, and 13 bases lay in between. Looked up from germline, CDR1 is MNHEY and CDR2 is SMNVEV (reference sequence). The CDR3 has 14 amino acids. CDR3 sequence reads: CASRRSGQGNTIYF. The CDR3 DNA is TGTGCCAGCAGGCGAAGTGGACAGGGAAACACCATATATTTT.

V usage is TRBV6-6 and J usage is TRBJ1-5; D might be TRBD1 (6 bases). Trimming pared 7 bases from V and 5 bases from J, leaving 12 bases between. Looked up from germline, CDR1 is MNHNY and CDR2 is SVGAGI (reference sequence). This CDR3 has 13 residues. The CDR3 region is CASITTGDQPQHF. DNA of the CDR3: TGTGCCAGCATAACGACAGGAGATCAGCCCCAGCATTTT.

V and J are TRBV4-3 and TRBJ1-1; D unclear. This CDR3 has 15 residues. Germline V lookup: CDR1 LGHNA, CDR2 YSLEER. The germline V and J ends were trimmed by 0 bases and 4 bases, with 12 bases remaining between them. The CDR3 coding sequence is TGCGCCAGCAGCCAAGAAAGCACCCAGTTCACTGAAGCTTTCTTT. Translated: CASSQESTQFTEAFF.

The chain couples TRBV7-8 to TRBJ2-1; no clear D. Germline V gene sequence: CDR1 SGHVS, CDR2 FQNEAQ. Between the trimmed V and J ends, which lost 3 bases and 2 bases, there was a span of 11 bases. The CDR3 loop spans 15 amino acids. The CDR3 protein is CASSFVLGPYNEQFF. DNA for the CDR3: TGTGCCAGCAGCTTCGTTCTGGGCCCCTACAATGAGCAGTTCTTC.

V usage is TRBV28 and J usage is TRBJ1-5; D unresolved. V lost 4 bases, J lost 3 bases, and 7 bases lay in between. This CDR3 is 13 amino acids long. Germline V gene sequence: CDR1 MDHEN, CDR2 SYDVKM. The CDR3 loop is CASSSAINQPQHF. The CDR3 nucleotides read TGTGCCAGCAGTTCCGCTATCAATCAGCCCCAGCATTTT.

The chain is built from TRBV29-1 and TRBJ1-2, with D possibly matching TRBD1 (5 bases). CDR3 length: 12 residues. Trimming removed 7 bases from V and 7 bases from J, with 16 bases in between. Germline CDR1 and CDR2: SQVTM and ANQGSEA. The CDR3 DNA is TGCAGCGCGGGGGACCGACGGAGTGGCTACACCTTC. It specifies CSAGDRRSGYTF.

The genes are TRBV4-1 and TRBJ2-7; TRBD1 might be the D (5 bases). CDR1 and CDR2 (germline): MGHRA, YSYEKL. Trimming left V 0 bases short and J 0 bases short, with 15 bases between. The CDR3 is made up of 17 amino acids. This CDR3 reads CASSQERGTGLSYEQYF. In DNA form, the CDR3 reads TGCGCCAGCAGCCAAGAAAGGGGTACAGGTCTCTCCTACGAGCAGTACTTC.

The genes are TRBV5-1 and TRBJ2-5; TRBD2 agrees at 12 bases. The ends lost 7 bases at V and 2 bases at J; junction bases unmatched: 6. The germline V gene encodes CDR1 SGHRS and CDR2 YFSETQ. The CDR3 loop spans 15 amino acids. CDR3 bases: TGCGCCAGCTACCGGACTAGCGGGGCGCAAGAGACCCAGTACTTC. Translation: CASYRTSGAQETQYF.

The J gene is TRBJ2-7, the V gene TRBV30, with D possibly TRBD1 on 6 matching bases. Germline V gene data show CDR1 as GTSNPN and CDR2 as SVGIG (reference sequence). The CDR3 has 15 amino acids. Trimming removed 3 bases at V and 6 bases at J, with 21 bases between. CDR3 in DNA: TGTGCCTGGAGAGCGGCACAGGGACCCCAGGGCGAGCAGTACTTC. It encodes CAWRAAQGPQGEQYF.

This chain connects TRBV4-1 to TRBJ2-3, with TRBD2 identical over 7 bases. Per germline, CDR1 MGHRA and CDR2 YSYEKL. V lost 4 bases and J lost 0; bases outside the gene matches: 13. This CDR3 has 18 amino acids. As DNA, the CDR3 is TGCGCCAGCAGCCCCCCAGCGGGGATATCGGTGAGCACAGATACGCAGTATTTT. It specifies CASSPPAGISVSTDTQYF.

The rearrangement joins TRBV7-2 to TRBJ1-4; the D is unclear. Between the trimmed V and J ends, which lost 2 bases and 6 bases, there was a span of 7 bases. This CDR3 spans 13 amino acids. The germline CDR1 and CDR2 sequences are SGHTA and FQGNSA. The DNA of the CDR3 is TGTGCCAGCAGCTTAACACAGTATGAAAAACTGTTTTTT. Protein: CASSLTQYEKLFF.

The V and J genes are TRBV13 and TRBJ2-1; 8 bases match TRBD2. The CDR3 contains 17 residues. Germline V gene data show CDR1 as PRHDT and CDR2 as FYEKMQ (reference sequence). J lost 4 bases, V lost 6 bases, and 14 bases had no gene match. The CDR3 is CASSRGLAASGYNEQFF. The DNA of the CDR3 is TGTGCCAGCAGTCGCGGTCTTGCTGCTAGCGGGTACAATGAGCAGTTCTTC. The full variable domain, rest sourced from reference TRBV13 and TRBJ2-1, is AAGVIQSPRHLIKEKRETATLKCYPIPRHDTVYWYQQGPGQDPQFLISFYEKMQSDKGSIPDRFSAQQFSDYHSELNMSSLELGDSALYFCASSRGLAASGYNEQFFGPGTRLTVL.

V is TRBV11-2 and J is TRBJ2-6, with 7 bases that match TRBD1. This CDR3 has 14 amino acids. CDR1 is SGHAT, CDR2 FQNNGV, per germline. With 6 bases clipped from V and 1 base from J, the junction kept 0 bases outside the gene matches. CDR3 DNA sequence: TGTGCCAGCAGGACAGGGTCTGGGGCCAACGTCCTGACTTTC. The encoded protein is CASRTGSGANVLTF.